This record covers a single TCR beta chain. In the original processing: It was from reference gene primer amplification that nucleated cell counts were estimated. The data were produced by immunoSEQ multiplex PCR, yet TCRdb's version contains in-frame clones alone and is incomplete. V and J calls and clone size are given by that table; D and trimming were obtained from the DNA. The sample lists about 240,000 clones; around 85% were seen once. Germline CDR1 is SGHTA and CDR2 is FQGTGA. The V end was cut by 5 bases, the J end by 6 bases, with 22 bases between. The CDR3 totals 17 residues. The sample comes from a study of blood T cell repertoires in COVID-19. Study at large: Samples representing acute and convalescent COVID-19 were sourced from the United States, Italy and Spain. PBMCs, B-cell-depleted T cells, or T cells were the source of the cDNA or gDNA that made up the material.

This TCR came from a woman of 80 years or more with acute or convalescent COVID-19. The sequenced material came from peripheral blood. The chain joins TRBV7-3 to TRBJ2-2, with a weak D call TRBD1 (6 bases). The CDR3 reads CASSPAAGVANAGELFF. The CDR3 nucleotides read TGTGCCAGCAGCCCAGCGGCAGGGGTGGCTAACGCCGGGGAGCTGTTTTTT.